Each of the 22 T cell receptor beta chains below was sequenced from the same sample in a study of blood T cell repertoires in COVID-19. Here immunoSEQ multiplex PCR was the method, and the copy in TCRdb shows in-frame clones only, minus some. The sample includes 250,000 or so clones, around 87% of them seen just once. Input material: peripheral blood. The receptors derive from a woman aged 55-75 years with COVID-19, enrolled during active disease.

The rearrangement uses TRBV29-1 and TRBJ2-2; possible D gene TRBD1, 7 bases. V lost 7 bases, J lost 5 bases, and 14 bases lay in between. This CDR3 is 13 amino acids long. Germline CDR1 reads SQVTM; CDR2 reads ANQGSEA. DNA of the CDR3: TGCAGCGGGAGGGGACAGATGACCGGGGAGCTGTTTTTT. It translates to CSGRGQMTGELFF.

The chain uses TRBV19 and TRBJ1-6; D may be TRBD1 (5 bases). This CDR3 comprises 15 residues. Trimming took off 6 bases at V and 10 bases at J, with 19 bases between the two ends. Germline CDR1 LNHDA, CDR2 SQIVND (reference sequence). CDR3 amino acids: CASRPGWGRVSPLHF. CDR3 in DNA: TGTGCCAGTAGGCCGGGCTGGGGCAGGGTATCACCCCTCCACTTT. Complete variable domain (other parts from reference TRBV19 and TRBJ1-6): DGGITQSPKYLFRKEGQNVTLSCEQNLNHDAMYWYRQDPGQGLRLIYYSQIVNDFQKGDIAEGYSVSREKKESFPLTVTSAQKNPTAFYLCASRPGWGRVSPLHFGNGTRLTVT.

The V call is TRBV18, the J call TRBJ1-2; 8 nucleotides align to TRBD1. Germline CDR1 is KGHSH and CDR2 is LQKENI. The CDR3 extends over 15 amino acids. V dropped 6 bases and J dropped 6; count of bases not matched to a gene: 12. CDR3 DNA: TGTGCCAGCTCGCAGAGACAGGGGAAAAGTCATGGCTACACCTTC. This gives the protein CASSQRQGKSHGYTF.

This clone was seen only once. The chain employs TRBV4-3 and TRBJ1-3; 8 bases align to TRBD1. CDR1 and CDR2 (germline): LGHNA, YSLEER. The CDR3 contains 15 residues. J was trimmed by 4 bases and V by 5 bases; bases with no gene match: 7. Here the CDR3 DNA reads TGCGCCAGCAGCAAGGGGACAGGCCGAGGAAACACCATATATTTT. It yields the protein CASSKGTGRGNTIYF.

The chain couples TRBV6-1 to TRBJ1-2; D gene uncertain. The CDR3 totals 14 residues. Germline V gives CDR1 MNHNS, CDR2 SASEGT. V shed 1 base and J shed 2 bases, with 8 bases lying between them. The CDR3 nucleotides read TGTGCCAGCAGTGAAGGGGCGATGAACTATGGCTACACCTTC. Its translation: CASSEGAMNYGYTF.

The genes are TRBV5-1 and TRBJ2-7; 7 positions agree with TRBD1. The CDR3 is made up of 15 amino acids. Trimming cost V 4 bases and J 3 bases; bases outside gene matches: 10. The germline CDR1 and CDR2 sequences are SGHRS and YFSETQ. The CDR3 coding sequence is TGCGCCAGCAGCCCGACAGGGAGCCTTTTCTACGAGCAGTACTTC. Its translation: CASSPTGSLFYEQYF.

The chain employs TRBV5-1 and TRBJ1-6; D gene unclear. The CDR3 is 18 residues long. V was clipped by 0 bases and J by 0 bases, with 13 bases between them. Germline-derived CDR1 and CDR2 are SGHRS and YFSETQ. CDR3: CASSLVHGGSSYNSPLHF. DNA of the CDR3: TGCGCCAGCAGCTTGGTCCACGGAGGCAGCTCCTATAATTCACCCCTCCACTTT.

This clone was observed a few times. V is TRBV3-1 (or the pseudogene TRBV3-2) and J is TRBJ1-2; D not certain. The CDR3 totals 13 residues. Germline loops: CDR1 LGHDT, CDR2 YNNKEL (reference sequence). V lost 0 bases to trimming and J lost 1 base, with 3 bases between them. The CDR3 DNA follows: TGTGCCAGCAGCCAAGACAGTAACTATGGCTACACCTTC. As protein: CASSQDSNYGYTF.

This clone appeared once. This chain connects TRBV25-1 to TRBJ2-2; 7 nucleotides line up with TRBD1. Germline CDR1 MGHDK, CDR2 SYGVNS. This CDR3 contains 17 residues. The trim removed 6 bases at V and 2 bases at J, leaving 12 bases unmatched. In nucleotides, the CDR3 is TGTGCCAGCAGACAAGCCGCCGGGACAGAAAACACCGGGGAGCTGTTTTTT. This translates into CASRQAAGTENTGELFF.

The chain couples TRBV7-8 to TRBJ2-2, with D hard to call. The CDR3 has 15 residues. Germline V gene lookup returns CDR1 SGHVS and CDR2 FQNEAQ. Between the trimmed V and J ends, which lost 5 bases and 3 bases, there was a span of 13 bases. The CDR3 protein is CASSGRNLDTGELFF. The CDR3 DNA sequence: TGTGCCAGCAGCGGTAGAAACTTGGACACCGGGGAGCTGTTTTTT.

The chain employs TRBV10-3 and TRBJ1-1, with D tentatively TRBD1 (6 bases). The germline V gene has CDR1 ENHRY and CDR2 SYGVKD. Trimming removed 7 bases at V and 2 bases at J, with 17 bases between. The CDR3 length is 15 residues. The CDR3 reads CAIIVQGISNTEAFF. DNA for the CDR3: TGTGCCATCATCGTACAGGGAATTTCAAACACTGAAGCTTTCTTT.

This chain links TRBV19 with TRBJ1-5; TRBD1 might be the D (6 bases). Germline CDR1 reads LNHDA; CDR2 reads SQIVND (reference sequence). The ends were cut back, 4 bases at V and 3 bases at J, with 13 bases in the middle. The CDR3 has 15 residues. The chain's CDR3 is CASSTTGHYNQPQHF. CDR3 in DNA: TGTGCCAGTAGTACGACAGGACACTACAATCAGCCCCAGCATTTT.

The gene calls are TRBV30 and TRBJ1-1; D is unresolved. Germline V CDR1 and CDR2: GTSNPN, SVGIG (reference sequence). The V and J ends lost 0 bases and 2 bases respectively, with 10 bases between them. This CDR3 spans 14 amino acids. CDR3 protein: CAWSVIPGNTEAFF. The CDR3, as DNA: TGTGCCTGGAGTGTAATTCCGGGAAACACTGAAGCTTTCTTT.

The chain is built from TRBV7-6 and TRBJ1-6; 8 nucleotides match TRBD1. The junction had 13 bases not matched to a gene; V was cut back by 5 bases and J by 1 base. Per germline, CDR1 SGHVS and CDR2 FNYEAQ. The CDR3 runs 19 residues. CDR3 protein: CASSAGTGQLGSYNSPLHF. In nucleotides, the CDR3 is TGTGCCAGCAGCGCAGGGACAGGTCAACTGGGGTCCTATAATTCACCCCTCCACTTT.

The chain carries TRBV11-2 and TRBJ2-3, with D possibly TRBD1 on 5 matching bases. Deletions cut 5 bases from V and 2 bases from J, with 14 bases between. CDR3 length equals 15 residues. Per the germline V gene, CDR1 is SGHAT and CDR2 is FQNNGV. The CDR3 reads CASSLNPGSTDTQYF. Here the CDR3 DNA reads TGTGCCAGCAGCCTTAACCCAGGGTCCACAGATACGCAGTATTTT.

This clone was counted a few times. The V gene is TRBV7-9, the J gene TRBJ2-2; the D is unclear. With 5 bases removed from V and 1 base from J, the gap between germline ends came to 8 bases. From germline, CDR1 is SEHNR and CDR2 FQNEAQ (reference sequence). The CDR3 covers 14 residues. CDR3 DNA: TGTGCCAGCAGCCCCGGTGGGAACACCGGGGAGCTGTTTTTT. This sequence encodes CASSPGGNTGELFF.

J is TRBJ1-1 and V is TRBV19, with TRBD1 identical over 10 bases. The trim removed 5 bases at V and 4 bases at J, leaving 4 bases unmatched. This CDR3 has 14 residues. Germline loops: CDR1 LNHDA, CDR2 SQIVND (reference sequence). The CDR3 spells CASSEGQGLTEAFF. In DNA form, the CDR3 reads TGTGCCAGTAGTGAGGGACAGGGGCTCACTGAAGCTTTCTTT.

This chain connects TRBV27 to TRBJ1-2; 9 bases map to TRBD1. The CDR3 covers 14 residues. Germline V gene data show CDR1 as MNHEY and CDR2 as SMNVEV (reference sequence). V dropped 5 bases and J dropped 5; count of bases not matched to a gene: 6. The DNA for the CDR3 is TGTGCCAGCAGTGCAAAAGGACAGGGGTATGGCTACACCTTC. Its translation: CASSAKGQGYGYTF.

DNA for the CDR3: TGTGCCAGCAGGGTAACGGGACAGAACTATGGCTACACCTTC. Translated: CASRVTGQNYGYTF. The chain employs TRBV5-4 and TRBJ1-2; 7 bases match TRBD1. The CDR3 is 14 residues long. V was pared by 5 bases and J by 2 bases, with 6 bases of the junction left unmatched. Germline V gene data show CDR1 as SGHNT and CDR2 as YYREEE (reference sequence).

The rearrangement links TRBV5-8 to TRBJ2-3; 10 positions agree with TRBD2. V lost 5 bases, J lost 3 bases, and 6 bases stayed unmatched. The CDR3 runs 15 residues. Germline assignment: CDR1 SGHTS and CDR2 YDEGEE. CDR3 nucleotide sequence: TGTGCCAGCAGTCAAGGACTAGCGGATACAGATACGCAGTATTTT. It is translated as CASSQGLADTDTQYF. The variable domain in full, completed from reference TRBV5-8 and TRBJ2-3, reads EAGVTQSPTHLIKTRGQQATLRCSPISGHTSVYWYQQALGLGLQFLLWYDEGEERNRGNFPPRFSGRQFPNYSSELNVNALELEDSALYLCASSQGLADTDTQYFGPGTRLTVL.

The genes are TRBV14 and TRBJ1-2; no clear D. With 0 bases removed from V and 2 bases from J, the gap between germline ends came to 7 bases. Germline V gene lookup returns CDR1 SGHDN and CDR2 FVKESK. CDR3 length: 14 residues. CDR3: CASSQDLGNYGYTF. The CDR3 bases are TGTGCCAGCAGCCAAGATCTCGGGAACTATGGCTACACCTTC. Based on the CDR3 plus reference TRBV14 and TRBJ1-2, the full variable domain is EAGVTQFPSHSVIEKGQTVTLRCDPISGHDNLYWYRRVMGKEIKFLLHFVKESKQDESGMPNNRFLAERTGGTYSTLKVQPAELEDSGVYFCASSQDLGNYGYTFGSGTRLTVV.

DNA of the CDR3: TGTGCCAGCAGCAACCATAGACAGGGCGCTGAAGCTTTCTTT. It codes for CASSNHRQGAEAFF. V is TRBV7-3 and J is TRBJ1-1; 7 positions match TRBD1. CDR3 length: 14 amino acids. V lost 5 bases, J lost 6 bases, and 9 bases stayed unmatched. CDR1 and CDR2 (germline): SGHTA, FQGTGA.